A selection of T cell receptor beta chains follows, all from one sample in a study of blood T cell repertoires in COVID-19. Data came from immunoSEQ multiplex PCR; TCRdb stores just in-frame clones and leaves some out. The sample consists of approximately 200,000 clones, 75% to 90% of them appearing once. Sequenced material: PBMCs or T cells enriched from blood (not recorded which). Every receptor here comes from a woman in her 30s who had been exposed to COVID-19. Each CDR3 is given with its conserved first and last residue. The order of the fields is D gene, V gene, clone size, J gene, CDR3 DNA, CDR3 protein. D genes are given only for firm matches. Clone size appears in some rows only: once, few, many, or a class for an expanded clone.

D gene: TRBD1; V gene: TRBV29-1; clone size: many; J gene: TRBJ2-1; CDR3 DNA: TGCAGCGTGGACAGGATGCTTTACAATGAGCAGTTCTTC; CDR3 protein: CSVDRMLYNEQFF
D gene: .; V gene: TRBV28; clone size: .; J gene: TRBJ2-5; CDR3 DNA: TGTGCCAGCAGCCCTCGGCCTCGAATCGGGGAGACCCAGTACTTC; CDR3 protein: CASSPRPRIGETQYF
D gene: TRBD1; V gene: TRBV29-1; clone size: .; J gene: TRBJ1-2; CDR3 DNA: TGCAGCGTTGTCGACAGGGGGCTAGGCTACACCTTC; CDR3 protein: CSVVDRGLGYTF
D gene: TRBD2; V gene: TRBV5-4; clone size: .; J gene: TRBJ2-3; CDR3 DNA: TGTGCCAGCAGCTCCCCGCGGGGGGGCCGAAATACGCAGTATTTT; CDR3 protein: CASSSPRGGRNTQYF
D gene: .; V gene: TRBV5-1; clone size: .; J gene: TRBJ2-2; CDR3 DNA: TGCGCCAGCAGCTACAGTGCCGATGGCACCGGGGAGCTGTTTTTT; CDR3 protein: CASSYSADGTGELFF
D gene: TRBD1; V gene: TRBV11-3; clone size: .; J gene: TRBJ1-1; CDR3 DNA: TGTGCCAGCAGCCCCTGGGACAGGGAGGACACTGAAGCTTTCTTT; CDR3 protein: CASSPWDREDTEAFF
D gene: .; V gene: TRBV2; clone size: once; J gene: TRBJ1-2; CDR3 DNA: TGTGCCAGCAGTGATCAGGCGGGGACCTCCCGGTATGGCTACACCTTC; CDR3 protein: CASSDQAGTSRYGYTF
D gene: .; V gene: TRBV6-5; clone size: .; J gene: TRBJ1-1; CDR3 DNA: TGTGCCAGCGGATCGAAGGCGGGGGCGAACACTGAAGCTTTCTTT; CDR3 protein: CASGSKAGANTEAFF
D gene: .; V gene: TRBV11-3; clone size: .; J gene: TRBJ1-1; CDR3 DNA: TGTGCCAGCAGCTCCCAGGTGAACACTGAAGCTTTCTTT; CDR3 protein: CASSSQVNTEAFF
D gene: TRBD2; V gene: TRBV2; clone size: .; J gene: TRBJ2-3; CDR3 DNA: TGTGCCAGCAGGGAAAGCGGGGGGACCAGGAATACGCAGTATTTT; CDR3 protein: CASRESGGTRNTQYF
D gene: TRBD1; V gene: TRBV11-3; clone size: .; J gene: TRBJ2-7; CDR3 DNA: TGTGCCAGCAGCCGGGGGACAGGGGCTCACTACGAGCAGTACTTC; CDR3 protein: CASSRGTGAHYEQYF
D gene: .; V gene: TRBV3-1/TRBV3-2; clone size: .; J gene: TRBJ1-2; CDR3 DNA: TGTGCCAGCAGCCAAGACTTTAAGCTTTGGCGGCTCAACTATGGCTACACCTTC; CDR3 protein: CASSQDFKLWRLNYGYTF
D gene: TRBD2; V gene: TRBV11-3; clone size: .; J gene: TRBJ2-7; CDR3 DNA: TGTGCCAGCTCACTAGCGGGGGGAACCTACGAGCAGTACTTC; CDR3 protein: CASSLAGGTYEQYF
D gene: .; V gene: TRBV3-1/TRBV3-2; clone size: .; J gene: TRBJ1-2; CDR3 DNA: TGTGCCAGCAGCCAAACAGGGTTGGAGGAGGGCTACACCTTC; CDR3 protein: CASSQTGLEEGYTF
D gene: .; V gene: TRBV29-1; clone size: .; J gene: TRBJ1-2; CDR3 DNA: TGCAGCGTTGACAGGGGAACGTATGGCTACACCTTC; CDR3 protein: CSVDRGTYGYTF
D gene: TRBD1; V gene: TRBV5-5; clone size: .; J gene: TRBJ1-1; CDR3 DNA: TGTGCCAGCAGCCACCTCGGACAGGGAGTATTAGACACTGAAGCTTTCTTT; CDR3 protein: CASSHLGQGVLDTEAFF
D gene: TRBD1; V gene: TRBV5-1; clone size: .; J gene: TRBJ2-2; CDR3 DNA: TGCGCCAGCAGCATCAGGGGGACCCTACTCACCGGGGAGCTGTTTTTT; CDR3 protein: CASSIRGTLLTGELFF
D gene: .; V gene: TRBV29-1; clone size: .; J gene: TRBJ2-4; CDR3 DNA: TGCAGCGTTGGCTCTAGGAGGCCCCCGCACATTCAGTACTTC; CDR3 protein: CSVGSRRPPHIQYF
D gene: TRBD1; V gene: TRBV6-1; clone size: .; J gene: TRBJ1-2; CDR3 DNA: TGTGCCAGCAGTGAATTTTATTGGGGACAGGGTGATGGCTACACCTTC; CDR3 protein: CASSEFYWGQGDGYTF
D gene: TRBD1; V gene: TRBV2; clone size: few; J gene: TRBJ2-7; CDR3 DNA: TGTGCCAGCAACGAGGGACAGGGTGTTAGCTACGAGCAGTACTTC; CDR3 protein: CASNEGQGVSYEQYF
D gene: .; V gene: TRBV10-2; clone size: few; J gene: TRBJ1-1; CDR3 DNA: TGCGCCAGCAGTGGGGGCAGGGAAGACACTGAAGCTTTCTTT; CDR3 protein: CASSGGREDTEAFF
D gene: TRBD1; V gene: TRBV7-8; clone size: .; J gene: TRBJ2-1; CDR3 DNA: TGTGCCAGCAGCTTCCGGGGGACAGGGAGAAATGAGCAGTTCTTC; CDR3 protein: CASSFRGTGRNEQFF
D gene: TRBD2; V gene: TRBV5-5; clone size: .; J gene: TRBJ2-3; CDR3 DNA: TGTGCCAGCAGCTTGCTAACTAGCGGGTCTAGCACAGATACGCAGTATTTT; CDR3 protein: CASSLLTSGSSTDTQYF
D gene: TRBD2; V gene: TRBV4-1; clone size: .; J gene: TRBJ2-1; CDR3 DNA: TGCGCCAGCAGCCGAGAAGCGGGGTACAATGAGCAGTTCTTC; CDR3 protein: CASSREAGYNEQFF
D gene: .; V gene: TRBV5-5; clone size: .; J gene: TRBJ2-7; CDR3 DNA: TGTGCCAGCAGCTGGAATGATGACAGGCCGTCGTACTTC; CDR3 protein: CASSWNDDRPSYF
D gene: .; V gene: TRBV27; clone size: .; J gene: TRBJ1-2; CDR3 DNA: TGTGCCAGCAGTTTATCCCGTATGTCGGTCTATGGCTACACCTTC; CDR3 protein: CASSLSRMSVYGYTF
D gene: .; V gene: TRBV6-1; clone size: .; J gene: TRBJ1-3; CDR3 DNA: TGTGCCAGCAGTGAACGGGCAGGGCCCTCTGGAAACACCATATATTTT; CDR3 protein: CASSERAGPSGNTIYF
D gene: .; V gene: TRBV27; clone size: .; J gene: TRBJ2-6; CDR3 DNA: TGTGCCAGCCGCGGTCATTCTGGGGCCAACGTCCTGACTTTC; CDR3 protein: CASRGHSGANVLTF
D gene: .; V gene: TRBV5-1; clone size: .; J gene: TRBJ2-3; CDR3 DNA: TGCGCCAGCAGCTTGCCGGGGGGCACAGATACGCAGTATTTT; CDR3 protein: CASSLPGGTDTQYF
D gene: .; V gene: TRBV27; clone size: .; J gene: TRBJ1-6; CDR3 DNA: TGTGCCAGCAGCACACAGGGCAGTGGTTCACCCCTCCACTTT; CDR3 protein: CASSTQGSGSPLHF
D gene: TRBD1; V gene: TRBV10-3; clone size: .; J gene: TRBJ1-2; CDR3 DNA: TGTGCCATTAGACAGGGGGTAGGCTATGGCTACACCTTC; CDR3 protein: CAIRQGVGYGYTF
D gene: .; V gene: TRBV7-2; clone size: .; J gene: TRBJ2-2; CDR3 DNA: TGTGCCAGCAGCCCGCGAGGCTCCGGGGAGCTGTTTTTT; CDR3 protein: CASSPRGSGELFF
D gene: .; V gene: TRBV7-8; clone size: .; J gene: TRBJ2-5; CDR3 DNA: TGTGCCAGCACGGTGTTTGAGACCCAGTACTTC; CDR3 protein: CASTVFETQYF
D gene: TRBD2; V gene: TRBV24-1; clone size: few; J gene: TRBJ2-3; CDR3 DNA: TGTGCCACCAGTGATTGGACTAGCGGGGGGCAAGATACGCAGTATTTT; CDR3 protein: CATSDWTSGGQDTQYF
D gene: .; V gene: TRBV24-1; clone size: .; J gene: TRBJ1-2; CDR3 DNA: TGTGCCACCAGTGAACCGACAGGCTATGGCTACACCTTC; CDR3 protein: CATSEPTGYGYTF
D gene: .; V gene: TRBV6-1; clone size: .; J gene: TRBJ1-5; CDR3 DNA: TGTGCCAGCAGTGATATCGGTACAGGCGGTAGCAATCAGCCCCAGCATTTT; CDR3 protein: CASSDIGTGGSNQPQHF
D gene: .; V gene: TRBV12-5; clone size: .; J gene: TRBJ2-7; CDR3 DNA: TGTGCTAGTGGTTTGATAATTCACAGGGTTGAAGGACTAGGGACCTACGAGCAGTACTTC; CDR3 protein: CASGLIIHRVEGLGTYEQYF
D gene: .; V gene: TRBV19; clone size: .; J gene: TRBJ1-5; CDR3 DNA: TGTGCCAGTAGTGGGCGACAGGGCAATCAGCCCCAGCATTTT; CDR3 protein: CASSGRQGNQPQHF
D gene: .; V gene: TRBV2; clone size: .; J gene: TRBJ1-1; CDR3 DNA: TGTGCCAGCACCAGTGGACAGTCCCAGAGGGCTTTCTTT; CDR3 protein: CASTSGQSQRAFF
D gene: TRBD1; V gene: TRBV28; clone size: once; J gene: TRBJ1-4; CDR3 DNA: TGTGCCATCGGAGGACAGGGTCTCGAAAAACTGTTTTTT; CDR3 protein: CAIGGQGLEKLFF
D gene: .; V gene: TRBV30; clone size: .; J gene: TRBJ2-7; CDR3 DNA: TGTGCCTGGAGTGTATTTAGCTCCTACGAGCAGTACTTC; CDR3 protein: CAWSVFSSYEQYF
D gene: TRBD1; V gene: TRBV10-1; clone size: .; J gene: TRBJ2-7; CDR3 DNA: TGCGCCAAGGGACAGGGGAGGTACGAGCAGTACTTC; CDR3 protein: CAKGQGRYEQYF
D gene: TRBD1; V gene: TRBV24-1; clone size: .; J gene: TRBJ2-1; CDR3 DNA: TGTGCCACCAGTGGTCCGGGACAGTACAATGAGCAGTTCTTC; CDR3 protein: CATSGPGQYNEQFF
D gene: TRBD2; V gene: TRBV3-1/TRBV3-2; clone size: .; J gene: TRBJ2-7; CDR3 DNA: TGTGCCAGCAGCGATGGCGGGGGTACCTACGAGCAGTACTTC; CDR3 protein: CASSDGGGTYEQYF
D gene: .; V gene: TRBV12-5; clone size: .; J gene: TRBJ1-5; CDR3 DNA: TGTGCTAGTGCCGGGGGGGAAGGGCAGCCCCAGCATTTT; CDR3 protein: CASAGGEGQPQHF
D gene: .; V gene: TRBV6-5; clone size: .; J gene: TRBJ2-7; CDR3 DNA: TGTGCCAGCGGACAGCCCGCTTTCTACGAGCAGTACTTC; CDR3 protein: CASGQPAFYEQYF
D gene: TRBD1; V gene: TRBV6-5; clone size: once; J gene: TRBJ2-7; CDR3 DNA: TGTGCCAGCGCTTCCAGGGGGCGCGAGCAGTACTTC; CDR3 protein: CASASRGREQYF
D gene: TRBD1; V gene: TRBV29-1; clone size: .; J gene: TRBJ1-2; CDR3 DNA: TGCAGCGTGGAAGACAGGGCCTCTAACTATGGCTACACCTTC; CDR3 protein: CSVEDRASNYGYTF